The 14 T cell receptor beta chains given below trace back to one sample, sequenced in a study of blood T cell repertoires in COVID-19 (dated by TCRdb to about 2020). Library preparation employed the immunoSEQ multiplex PCR assay. What TCRdb holds here is the immuneACCESS table cut down to in-frame rearrangements. Part of the clones is not present; checked against another copy, under half of the missing clones reflect an unresolved V gene, and the others are unexplained. The table for this sample lists over 120,000 clones; roughly 78% of them were counted only once. The top ten clones comprise 5% to 7% of the sample. Sequences were obtained from PBMCs or T cells enriched from blood (not recorded which). All receptors derive from a woman between 45 and 65 years old who had recovered from COVID-19.

The chain has TRBV29-1 and TRBJ1-1; D not certain. The V gene lost 3 bases and the J gene lost 7 bases, with 6 bases spanning the gap. This CDR3 contains 10 residues. From germline, CDR1 is SQVTM and CDR2 ANQGSEA. The CDR3 protein is CSVEGIEAFF. CDR3 coding DNA: TGCAGCGTTGAGGGCATTGAAGCTTTCTTT.

The sample holds a few counts of this clone. The chain carries TRBV12-3 or TRBV12-4 and TRBJ2-5; D is ambiguous. The CDR3 spans 11 residues. V lost 6 bases and J 5 bases, leaving 7 bases between the germline ends. Here the CDR3 reads CASRDLETQYF. The CDR3 DNA sequence: TGTGCCAGCAGAGACTTGGAGACCCAGTACTTC.

The table lists this clone with many counts. The chain employs TRBV19 and TRBJ2-1, with D maybe TRBD2 (6 bases). Germline V gene data show CDR1 as LNHDA and CDR2 as SQIVND (reference sequence). With 1 base removed from V and 3 bases from J, the gap between germline ends came to 13 bases. CDR3 length: 16 amino acids. CDR3 sequence (DNA): TGTGCCAGTAGTATAGCCCCAGCGGGCAACTACAATGAGCAGTTCTTC. Translating gives CASSIAPAGNYNEQFF.

V gene TRBV2 combines with J gene TRBJ2-7; the match to TRBD2 covers 8 bases. V lost 11 bases to trimming and J lost 0 bases; unmatched junction nucleotides: 6. CDR1 is SNHLY, CDR2 FYNNEI, per germline. This CDR3 spans 13 amino acids. The CDR3 DNA is TGTGCCGACAGCGGGGGCCCCTCCTACGAGCAGTACTTC. Its protein is CADSGGPSYEQYF.

V usage is TRBV27 and J usage is TRBJ2-1, with D perhaps matching TRBD1 (6 bases). Trimming cost V 6 bases and J 8 bases, with 17 bases left between them. CDR1 is MNHEY and CDR2 is SMNVEV in the germline V gene (reference sequence). The CDR3 spans 14 residues. CDR3 amino acids: CASSPQRQVHEQFF. CDR3 bases: TGTGCCAGCAGCCCCCAACGACAGGTCCATGAGCAGTTCTTC.

This chain uses TRBV30 with TRBJ2-7, with a tentative D call TRBD2 (6 bases). Germline CDR1 reads GTSNPN; CDR2 reads SVGIG (reference sequence). This CDR3 has 17 amino acids. Trimming shortened V by 0 bases and J by 2 bases, and 20 bases separated the two germline ends. In DNA, the CDR3 is TGTGCCTGGAGTGTCCCGCCCCGGGGGACTTCCCCCTACGAGCAGTACTTC. Residues: CAWSVPPRGTSPYEQYF. Drawing the rest from reference TRBV30 and TRBJ2-7, the complete variable domain is SQTIHQWPATLVQPVGSPLSLECTVEGTSNPNLYWYRQAAGRGLQLLFYSVGIGQISSEVPQNLSASRPQDRQFILSSKKLLLSDSGFYLCAWSVPPRGTSPYEQYFGPGTRLTVT.

This chain uses TRBV10-3 with TRBJ1-1; maybe TRBD1 (5 bases). Germline V gene sequence: CDR1 ENHRY, CDR2 SYGVKD. CDR3 length: 13 residues. V lost 6 bases and J lost 0, with 8 bases in between. The CDR3 region is CAIRKGMNTEAFF. CDR3 bases: TGTGCCATCAGGAAGGGGATGAACACTGAAGCTTTCTTT.

The V and J genes are TRBV11-2 and TRBJ1-4; TRBD1 matches at 7 bases. In germline, CDR1 is SGHAT, CDR2 FQNNGV. The CDR3 has 13 amino acids. With 1 base clipped from V and 13 bases from J, the junction kept 6 bases outside the gene matches. This CDR3 reads CASSLAQGVGLFF. The CDR3 region has the DNA TGTGCCAGCAGCTTAGCCCAGGGGGTTGGACTGTTTTTT.

This clone occurred many times. This chain connects TRBV6-4 to TRBJ2-5; D possibly corresponds to TRBD2 (5 bases). The CDR3 covers 13 residues. The V and J ends lost 3 bases and 3 bases respectively, with 8 bases between them. The germline V gene has CDR1 MRHNA and CDR2 SNTAGT. CDR3 DNA: TGTGCCAGCAGTGAGCGGGCAGAAGAGACCCAGTACTTC. Its translation: CASSERAEETQYF.

This chain uses TRBV6-6 with TRBJ1-4; no definite D call. This CDR3 contains 14 residues. Trimming shortened V by 6 bases and J by 6 bases, and 14 bases separated the two germline ends. The V gene's germline CDR1 is MNHNY and CDR2 SVGAGI (reference sequence). Here the CDR3 DNA reads TGTGCCAGCAGGGAAGGAGCCGTAGATGAAAAACTGTTTTTT. Residues: CASREGAVDEKLFF.

The chain couples TRBV29-1 to TRBJ2-4; 9 bases are a match to TRBD1. After removal of 2 bases from V and 7 bases from J, the junction contained 6 bases not matched to a gene. The germline CDR1 and CDR2 sequences are SQVTM and ANQGSEA. The CDR3 length is 14 residues. CDR3 DNA sequence: TGCAGCGTTGAACCCCGGGACAGGGCGAACATTCAGTACTTC. Protein sequence: CSVEPRDRANIQYF.

This clone was found a few times. V and J are TRBV3-1 (or the pseudogene TRBV3-2) and TRBJ2-2; D unresolved. V lost 7 bases to trimming and J lost 8 bases, with 17 bases between them. CDR1 is LGHDT and CDR2 is YNNKEL in the germline V gene (reference sequence). The CDR3 is 14 amino acids. The CDR3: CASNQRSPAGELFF. The CDR3 DNA sequence: TGTGCCAGCAACCAGAGGTCGCCGGCGGGGGAGCTGTTTTTT.

This chain uses TRBV5-6 with TRBJ1-6; 9 bases align to TRBD1. The V gene's germline CDR1 is SGHDT and CDR2 YYEEEE. The CDR3 runs to 14 residues. After removal of 4 bases from V and 14 bases from J, the junction contained 10 bases not matched to a gene. The CDR3 DNA is TGTGCCAGCAGCAAGCCGGGACAGGGTGAAACCCTCCACTTT. This codes for CASSKPGQGETLHF. The full variable domain, rest sourced from reference TRBV5-6 and TRBJ1-6, is DAGVTQSPTHLIKTRGQQVTLRCSPKSGHDTVSWYQQALGQGPQFIFQYYEEEERQRGNFPDRFSGHQFPNYSSELNVNALLLGDSALYLCASSKPGQGETLHFGNGTRLTVT.

As to this clone: Additional DNA sequences in this sample encode the identical CDR3. The CDR3 is CASTQGAQPQHF. The CDR3, as DNA: TGTGCCAGCACACAGGGGGCTCAGCCCCAGCATTTT. The chain combines TRBV6-5 with TRBJ1-5, with 9 bases aligning to TRBD1. This CDR3 is 12 amino acids long. The V and J ends lost 7 bases and 6 bases, in that order; junction bases with no gene match: 1. CDR1 is MNHEY and CDR2 is SVGAGI in the germline V gene.